This T cell receptor (beta chain) was sequenced during a study of response to subunit inactivated influenza vaccine. CDR3 length equals 15 residues. CDR1 MNHEY and CDR2 SVGEGT come from the germline V gene. The J segment lost 2 bases and the V segment lost 7 bases, leaving 8 bases of the junction unmatched. One entry per CDR3 protein results from TCRdb running MiXCR on the RT-PCR reads. This sample carries hundreds of thousands of distinct CDR3 sequences, 10% to 15% of them seen once, and the ten largest clones take less than 15%. The chain employs TRBV6-2 or TRBV6-3 and TRBJ1-1; 9 bases agree with TRBD1. The sequencing here drew on PBMCs from blood, taken roughly 46 days after vaccination. This clonotype was sampled from a man aged 50-59 years who received an inactivated influenza vaccine. In DNA, the CDR3 is TGTGCCAGCACAAACGACAGGGGGATCAACACTGAAGCTTTCTTT. This gives the protein CASTNDRGINTEAFF.